These T cell receptor delta chains were read from a single sample in a study of gamma-delta chains in newborns, infants, children. TCRdb reprocessed the reads using CATT. The profile covers 1,200 to 1,500 delta-chain clones, with around 1.1% appearing a single time and 24% taken by the ten largest. The sequenced sample was blood. The receptor source for this set is a child in good health. CDR3s include the opening cysteine and the closing phenylalanine or tryptophan. Each record gives: J gene, V gene, CDR3 length, D gene, clone size, CDR3 DNA, CDR3 protein. D genes are given only for firm matches. Rows may omit the clone size; those that give it use once, few, many or a size class.

>TRDJ1|TRDV2|18|TRDD3|few
TGTGCCTGTGACACGGTCGGTACTGGGGGATACTTAACCGATAAACTCATCTTT
CACDTVGTGGYLTDKLIF
>TRDJ1|TRDV2|17|TRDD3|few
TGTGCCTGTGACTCCTTACTGGGGGATACGCACCAGGCTAAACTCATCTTT
CACDSLLGDTHQAKLIF
>TRDJ1|TRDV2|14|TRDD3|few
TGTGCCTGTGACACCGTGGGGGACTACGATAAACTCATCTTT
CACDTVGDYDKLIF
>TRDJ1|TRDV1|23|TRDD3|large
TGTGCTCTTGGGGAACTGATGTACGTGTCCTTTACTGGGGGATACGCTTTTTCCGATAAACTCATCTTT
CALGELMYVSFTGGYAFSDKLIF
>TRDJ1|TRDV1|16|TRDD3|few
TGTGCTCTTGGGGAACTAGTAGGCTGGGGGACCGATAAACTCATCTTT
CALGELVGWGTDKLIF
>TRDJ1|TRDV2|17|NA|NA
TGTGCCTGTGACACCGCCTCCGACCGAAAGTACACCGATAAACTCATCTTT
CACDTASDRKYTDKLIF
>TRDJ1|TRDV2|16|TRDD3|large
TGTGCCTGTGAGGGGCTGGGGGATACGGACACCGATAAACTCATCTTT
CACEGLGDTDTDKLIF
>TRDJ1|TRDV2|19|TRDD2|few
TGTGCCTGTGACACGCTATGGCCTTCCTCGGTTGACGGGGAGGATAAACTCATCTTT
CACDTLWPSSVDGEDKLIF
>TRDJ1|TRDV2|13|NA|few
TGTGCCTGTGACACGGTTGGGGGCGATAAACTCATCTTT
CACDTVGGDKLIF
>TRDJ1|TRDV2|16|TRDD3|few
TGTGCCTGTGAAAAACTGGGGTCTAGAGGGGCCGATAAACTCATCTTT
CACEKLGSRGADKLIF